This T cell receptor beta chain is from a study of OX40 agonist ivuxolimab in advanced cancers. About the research overall: The eligibility criteria allowed prior anti-PD-1, anti-PD-L1 or anti-CTLA-4 therapy, and roughly 39% had some.

Study-wide results and caveats: The specificity for antigen of the expanded peripheral T cells was not determined.

This table comes from immunoSEQ multiplex PCR, and its TCRdb copy is limited to in-frame clones, with some not included. The sample lists about 61,000 clones, more than 70% occurring once. With regard to this clone: Its antigen is currently unknown.

Trimming shortened V by 9 bases and J by 5 bases, and 16 bases separated the two germline ends. The CDR3 is made up of 13 amino acids. The germline V gene has CDR1 MDHEN and CDR2 SYDVKM. The clonotype was recovered from an adult with an advanced solid tumor such as melanoma, head and neck, liver or kidney cancer. The sequenced sample was CD4+ or CD8+ T cells sorted from blood, obtained in a trial of the OX40 agonist ivuxolimab. V is TRBV28 and J is TRBJ1-2; D is possibly TRBD1 (5 bases). The CDR3 sequence: CASWDPNFYGYTF. The CDR3 region has the DNA TGTGCCAGTTGGGACCCCAATTTTTATGGCTACACCTTC.